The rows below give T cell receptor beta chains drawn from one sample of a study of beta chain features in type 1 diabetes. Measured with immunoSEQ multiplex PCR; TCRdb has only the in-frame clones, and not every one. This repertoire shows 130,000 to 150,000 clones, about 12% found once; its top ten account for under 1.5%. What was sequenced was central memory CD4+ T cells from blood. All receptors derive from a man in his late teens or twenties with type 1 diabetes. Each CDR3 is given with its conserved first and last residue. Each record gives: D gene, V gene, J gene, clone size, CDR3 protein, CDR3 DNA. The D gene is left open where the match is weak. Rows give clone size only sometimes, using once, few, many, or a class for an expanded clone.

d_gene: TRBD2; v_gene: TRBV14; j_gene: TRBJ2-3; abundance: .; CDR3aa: CASSPWIAGSTDTQYF; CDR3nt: TGTGCCAGCAGCCCCTGGATAGCGGGGAGCACAGATACGCAGTATTTT
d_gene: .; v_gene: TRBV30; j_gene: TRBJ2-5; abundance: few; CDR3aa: CAWRTWTGRAQYF; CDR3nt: TGTGCCTGGAGGACCTGGACGGGGCGGGCCCAGTACTTC
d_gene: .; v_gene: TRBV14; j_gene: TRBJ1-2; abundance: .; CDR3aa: CASSQSSWGYTF; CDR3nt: TGTGCCAGCAGCCAGTCTTCGTGGGGCTACACCTTC
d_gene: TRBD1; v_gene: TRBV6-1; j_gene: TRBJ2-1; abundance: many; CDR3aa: CASSIRDSDYNEQFF; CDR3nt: TGTGCCAGCAGTATCCGGGACAGCGACTACAATGAGCAGTTCTTC
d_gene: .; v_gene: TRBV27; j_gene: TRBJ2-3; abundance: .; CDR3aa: CASSPRGAASTDTQYF; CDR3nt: TGTGCCAGCAGCCCAAGGGGGGCGGCTAGCACAGATACGCAGTATTTT
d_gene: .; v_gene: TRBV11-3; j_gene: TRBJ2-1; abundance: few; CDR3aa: CASSRGPSSDNEQFF; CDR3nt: TGTGCCAGCAGCCGGGGTCCCTCTAGTGACAATGAGCAGTTCTTC
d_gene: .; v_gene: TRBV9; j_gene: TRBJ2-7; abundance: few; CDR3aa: CASSVGTLTYEQYF; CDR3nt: TGTGCCAGCAGCGTAGGGACATTGACCTACGAGCAGTACTTC
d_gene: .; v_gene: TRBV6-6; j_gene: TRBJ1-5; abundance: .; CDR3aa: CASSYNGPNQPQHF; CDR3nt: TGTGCCAGCAGTTACAATGGCCCCAATCAGCCCCAGCATTTT
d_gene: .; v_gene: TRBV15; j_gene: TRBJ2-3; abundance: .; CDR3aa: CATSRGPTGRTDTQYF; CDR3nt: TGTGCCACCAGCAGAGGACCGACAGGGAGGACAGATACGCAGTATTTT
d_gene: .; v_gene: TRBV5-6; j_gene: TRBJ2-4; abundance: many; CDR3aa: CASSLQGSKNIQYF; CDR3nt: TGTGCCAGCAGCCTACAGGGCTCCAAAAACATTCAGTACTTC
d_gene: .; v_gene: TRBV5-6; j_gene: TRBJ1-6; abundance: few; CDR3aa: CASSLEGLTNSPLHF; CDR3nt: TGTGCCAGCAGCTTGGAGGGCCTGACTAATTCACCCCTCCACTTT
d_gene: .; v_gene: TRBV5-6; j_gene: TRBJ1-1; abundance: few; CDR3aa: CASSLGEWTEAFF; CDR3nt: TGTGCCAGCAGCTTGGGTGAATGGACTGAAGCTTTCTTT
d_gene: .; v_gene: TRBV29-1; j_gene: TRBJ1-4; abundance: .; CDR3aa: CSVGPTGIPGEKLFF; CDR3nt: TGCAGCGTTGGGCCTACAGGGATCCCTGGTGAAAAACTGTTTTTT
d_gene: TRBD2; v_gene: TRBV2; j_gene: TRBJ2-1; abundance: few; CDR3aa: CASNRRGSVLEQFF; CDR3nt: TGTGCCAGCAATAGGCGGGGGTCGGTTCTTGAGCAGTTCTTC
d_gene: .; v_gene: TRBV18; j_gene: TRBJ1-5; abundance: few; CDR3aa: CASSPGTLGNQPQHF; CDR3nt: TGTGCCAGCTCCCCCGGGACCTTGGGCAATCAGCCCCAGCATTTT
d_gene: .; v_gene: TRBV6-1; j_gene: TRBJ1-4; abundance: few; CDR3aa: CASSGEDTLEKLFF; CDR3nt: TGTGCCAGCAGTGGAGAGGACACCCTTGAAAAACTGTTTTTT
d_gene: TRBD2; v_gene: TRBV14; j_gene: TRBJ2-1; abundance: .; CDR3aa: CASSQVRSSGGRQFF; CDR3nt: TGTGCCAGCAGCCAAGTCCGTTCTAGCGGGGGGAGGCAGTTCTTC
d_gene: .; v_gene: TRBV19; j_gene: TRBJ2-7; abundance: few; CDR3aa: CASSNGGSYEQYF; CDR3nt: TGTGCCAGTAGTAATGGGGGCTCCTACGAGCAGTACTTC
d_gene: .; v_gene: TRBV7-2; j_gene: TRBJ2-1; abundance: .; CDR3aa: CASSLEGSDNEQFF; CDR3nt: TGTGCCAGCAGCTTAGAAGGATCCGACAATGAGCAGTTCTTC
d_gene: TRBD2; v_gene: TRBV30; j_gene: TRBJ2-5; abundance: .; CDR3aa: CAWRPSGAWETQYF; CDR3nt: TGTGCCTGGCGCCCTAGCGGGGCATGGGAGACCCAGTACTTC